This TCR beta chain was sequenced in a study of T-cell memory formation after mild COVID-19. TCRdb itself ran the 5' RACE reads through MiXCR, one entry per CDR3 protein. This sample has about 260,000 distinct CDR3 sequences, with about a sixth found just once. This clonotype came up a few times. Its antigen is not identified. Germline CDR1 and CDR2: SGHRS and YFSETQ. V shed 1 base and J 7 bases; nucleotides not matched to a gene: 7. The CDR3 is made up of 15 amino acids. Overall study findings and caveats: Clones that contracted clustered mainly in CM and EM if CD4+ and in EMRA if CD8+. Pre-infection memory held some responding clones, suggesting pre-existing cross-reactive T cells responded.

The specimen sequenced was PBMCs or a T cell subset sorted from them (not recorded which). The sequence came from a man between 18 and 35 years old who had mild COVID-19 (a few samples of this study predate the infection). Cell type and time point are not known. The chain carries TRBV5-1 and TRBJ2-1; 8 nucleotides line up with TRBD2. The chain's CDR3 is CASSLTSGGGNEQFF. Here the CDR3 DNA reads TGCGCCAGCAGCTTGACTAGCGGAGGGGGGAATGAGCAGTTCTTC.